The 32 T cell receptor beta chains in this list originate from one sample, sequenced in a study of molecular identifiers for immune sequencing clone quantification. MiXCR was run by TCRdb on the PCR reads, yielding one entry per CDR3 protein. There are some 320,000 distinct CDR3 sequences in the sample; 20% to 25% occur only once, and more than 0.8% lies in the top ten. Specimen: naive CD8+ T cells from blood, with Jurkat cell RNA spiked in. Subset of the sample: FACS-sorted CD8+CD4-CCR7+CD45RA+ naive T cells. The receptors were gathered from a human donor in good health. Some libraries in this study had Jurkat cell RNA spiked in.

This clonotype showed up many times. This chain connects TRBV2 to TRBJ2-7; D is undetermined. This CDR3 is 15 amino acids long. CDR1 SNHLY and CDR2 FYNNEI come from the germline V gene. The germline V and J ends were trimmed by 6 bases and 2 bases, with 17 bases remaining between them. The CDR3 spells CASSPSGGVTYEQYF. The DNA of the CDR3 is TGTGCCAGCAGCCCGTCCGGTGGCGTAACCTACGAGCAGTACTTC.

Notes on this clonotype: This may come from a read error, since a much larger clone is one base off. The chain links TRBV6-2 or TRBV6-3 to TRBJ2-5; a weak D match, TRBD2 (5 bases). Germline CDR1 and CDR2: MNHEY and SVGEGT. Trimming left V 7 bases short and J 2 bases short, with 14 bases between. CDR3 length equals 14 residues. CDR3 in amino acids: CASTRGGAQETQYF. As DNA, the CDR3 is TGTGCCAGCACCAGAGGAGGAGCACAAGAGACCCAGTACTTC.

This clonotype appeared many times. This chain uses TRBV7-9 with TRBJ2-3, with 7 bases identical to TRBD1. V shed 5 bases and J 1 base; nucleotides not matched to a gene: 9. The CDR3 consists of 16 residues. Germline V CDR1 and CDR2: SEHNR, FQNEAQ (reference sequence). The CDR3, as DNA: TGTGCCAGCAGCCCTCCTGGACAGGAACGCACAGATACGCAGTATTTT. It encodes CASSPPGQERTDTQYF. The whole variable domain, remainder taken from reference TRBV7-9 and TRBJ2-3, is DTGVSQNPRHKITKRGQNVTFRCDPISEHNRLYWYRQTLGQGPEFLTYFQNEAQLEKSRLLSDRFSAERPKGSFSTLEIQRTEQGDSAMYLCASSPPGQERTDTQYFGPGTRLTVL.

This clonotype was picked up a small number of times. The V gene is TRBV11-2, the J gene TRBJ1-1; 12 bases fit TRBD1. Germline V gene sequence: CDR1 SGHAT, CDR2 FQNNGV. V shed 0 bases, J shed 4 bases, and the junction held 15 bases outside the gene matches. The CDR3 totals 20 residues. In DNA form, the CDR3 reads TGTGCCAGCAGCTTAGATTGGTCCCGGGACAGGGGGCCGGTCGGCACTGAAGCTTTCTTT. This sequence encodes CASSLDWSRDRGPVGTEAFF.

This clonotype was recorded at least ten times. J is TRBJ2-7 and V is TRBV4-3; either TRBD1 or TRBD2 may fit D (5 bases each). V was shortened by 1 base and J by 7 bases, with 11 bases between the two germline ends. The CDR3 covers 13 residues. Germline V gene lookup returns CDR1 LGHNA and CDR2 YSLEER. DNA for the CDR3: TGCGCCAGCAGCCAAGGGGGGATGGCAGAGCAGTACTTC. This translates into CASSQGGMAEQYF.

The CDR3 loop is CASSSLTGRSYEQYF. CDR3 sequence (DNA): TGTGCCAGCAGTTCCCTGACGGGCAGGTCCTACGAGCAGTACTTC. This rearrangement joins TRBV27 to TRBJ2-7; D gene uncertain. Germline V lookup: CDR1 MNHEY, CDR2 SMNVEV (reference sequence). This CDR3 is built from 15 residues. Trimming stripped 4 bases from V and 1 base from J, with 14 bases between.

This clonotype was observed at least ten times. This chain uses TRBV6-5 with TRBJ1-1; TRBD1 agrees at 7 bases. This CDR3 has 15 residues. V lost 6 bases and J lost 1; bases outside the gene matches: 8. The germline V gene encodes CDR1 MNHEY and CDR2 SVGAGI. In nucleotides, the CDR3 is TGTGCCAGCAGCTACGGACAGGCGGCGAACACTGAAGCTTTCTTT. It specifies CASSYGQAANTEAFF.

This clonotype has at least ten counts. V usage is TRBV7-9 and J usage is TRBJ2-3; D gene ambiguous. CDR3 size: 15 residues. Trimming took off 2 bases at V and 4 bases at J, with 13 bases between the two ends. Germline CDR1 is SEHNR and CDR2 is FQNEAQ (reference sequence). CDR3 protein: CASSLIRPGPDTQYF. The CDR3 DNA is TGTGCCAGCAGCTTAATTAGACCCGGACCAGATACGCAGTATTTT.

This clonotype has just a few counts. The chain combines TRBV2 with TRBJ1-1; D is possibly TRBD1 (6 bases). Deletions cut 6 bases from V and 1 base from J, with 12 bases between. Germline V lookup: CDR1 SNHLY, CDR2 FYNNEI. This CDR3 has 14 amino acids. The chain's CDR3 is CASRGDTRNTEAFF. CDR3 in DNA: TGTGCCAGCAGAGGGGACACCCGGAACACTGAAGCTTTCTTT.

Note on this clonotype: This clone may be a read error of a much larger clone one base away. CDR3 amino acids: CASSQPGTSGGAEEEAQYF. The CDR3 DNA follows: TGCGCCAGCAGCCAACCTGGGACTAGCGGGGGGGCAGAGGAAGAGGCCCAGTACTTC. V gene TRBV4-1 combines with J gene TRBJ2-5, with 16 bases that match TRBD2. CDR3 length: 19 residues. CDR1 and CDR2 from the germline V gene are MGHRA and YSYEKL.

The chain combines TRBV3-1 with TRBJ2-4, with D perhaps matching TRBD2 (5 bases). V was pared by 0 bases and J by 3 bases, with 15 bases between. CDR1 and CDR2 from the germline V gene are LGHDT and YNNKEL (reference sequence). The CDR3 spans 17 residues. In nucleotides, the CDR3 is TGTGCCAGCAGCCAAGATCCTGACACCCGGGACAAAAACATTCAGTACTTC. It yields the protein CASSQDPDTRDKNIQYF. Supplemented by reference TRBV3-1 and TRBJ2-4, the full variable domain reads DTAVSQTPKYLVTQMGNDKSIKCEQNLGHDTMYWYKQDSKKFLKIMFSYNNKELIINETVPNRFSPKSPDKAHLNLHINSLELGDSAVYFCASSQDPDTRDKNIQYFGAGTRLSVL.

The chain employs TRBV29-1 and TRBJ1-2; tentative D call: TRBD1 (5 bases). The germline V gene has CDR1 SQVTM and CDR2 ANQGSEA. This CDR3 has 11 residues. With 7 bases removed from V and 3 bases from J, the gap between germline ends came to 9 bases. CDR3 DNA: TGCAGCGGAGGGACCCACTATGGCTACACCTTC. It codes for CSGGTHYGYTF.

With regard to this clonotype: This may be a read error: a much more frequent sequence differs by one nucleotide. This chain joins TRBV20-1 and TRBJ2-7; D gene unclear. Germline V CDR1 and CDR2: DFQATT, SNEGSKA (reference sequence). This CDR3 has 13 amino acids. CDR3 sequence reads: CNASDTLNDEQYF. The CDR3 nucleotides are TGCAATGCTAGTGACACTCTAAACGACGAGCAGTACTTC.

Worth noting for this clonotype: A junction end diverges from the germline sequence, so it may reflect a read error. The chain carries TRBV6-5 and TRBJ2-1, with D tentatively TRBD2 (6 bases). In germline, CDR1 is MNHEY, CDR2 SVGAGI. This CDR3 has 13 amino acids. The CDR3 nucleotides read TGTGCCAGCGGTTACGGGGGAGTTGATGAGCAGTTCTTC. This translates into CASGYGGVDEQFF.

This clonotype appeared many times. This rearrangement joins TRBV28 to TRBJ1-3; D remains unclear. CDR1 is MDHEN, CDR2 SYDVKM, per germline. V was shortened by 3 bases and J by 4 bases, with 7 bases between the two germline ends. The CDR3 has 13 residues. The CDR3 DNA reads TGTGCCAGCAGTTTTTCCAGAGGAAACACCATATATTTT. This gives the protein CASSFSRGNTIYF.

This clonotype was picked up many times. J is TRBJ2-7 and V is TRBV6-1; D is undetermined. The CDR3 has 13 residues. Germline V gives CDR1 MNHNS, CDR2 SASEGT. Between the trimmed V and J ends, which lost 0 bases and 1 base, there was a span of 4 bases. CDR3 residues: CASSEAGSYEQYF. DNA of the CDR3: TGTGCCAGCAGTGAAGCAGGGTCCTACGAGCAGTACTTC.

Remarks on this clonotype: This could be a read error, since a much larger clone is one nucleotide away. The CDR3 does not end in the conserved phenylalanine or tryptophan, so this is likely a read error. The chain combines TRBV7-6 with TRBJ2-1, with 7 positions matching TRBD2. Trimming removed 4 bases from V and 0 bases from J; junction bases left unmatched: 6. CDR3 length: 16 residues. Germline CDR1 and CDR2: SGHVS and FNYEAQ. CDR3 protein: CASSSSAGSSYNEQFL. The CDR3, as DNA: TGTGCCAGCAGCTCCTCAGCGGGGAGCTCCTACAATGAGCAGTTCCTC.

A word on this clonotype: Germline and junction disagree at one end, which may indicate a read error. The CDR3 here is CAGSQDTSTGSYNEQSF. The CDR3 nucleotides are TGCGCCGGCAGCCAAGATACCTCGACAGGGTCTTACAATGAGCAGTCCTTC. The chain recombines TRBV4-1 with TRBJ2-1, with TRBD1 matching 7 bases. The CDR3 is 17 amino acids. Germline CDR1 MGHRA, CDR2 YSYEKL.

On this clonotype: Mismatch with germline at one junction end may stem from a read error. The chain joins TRBV5-6 to TRBJ2-5; TRBD2 agrees at 10 bases. CDR3 length: 16 amino acids. Germline lookup yields CDR1 SGHDT and CDR2 YYEEEE. The CDR3 DNA reads TGTGCCAGCAGCTTGGTTTGGACTAGCGGACAGGAGATCCAGTACTTC. This translates into CASSLVWTSGQEIQYF.

The chain combines TRBV14 with TRBJ2-2; tentative D call: TRBD2 (6 bases). Trimming cost V 3 bases and J 4 bases, with 12 bases left between them. Germline CDR1 SGHDN, CDR2 FVKESK. There are 15 residues in the CDR3. The CDR3, as DNA: TGTGCCAGCAGCCACCCGGGGGTGGCCACCGGGGAGCTGTTTTTT. This gives the protein CASSHPGVATGELFF.

In this sample, this clonotype turned up many times. V and J are TRBV4-1 and TRBJ2-7; tentatively, D is TRBD1 or TRBD2 (5 bases each). CDR3 length: 15 amino acids. V was clipped by 3 bases and J by 3 bases, with 15 bases between them. Per germline, CDR1 MGHRA and CDR2 YSYEKL. The CDR3 region is CASSHPDEGIYEQYF. CDR3 nucleotide sequence: TGCGCCAGCAGCCATCCAGATGAGGGGATCTACGAGCAGTACTTC.

At least ten counts were recorded for this clonotype. The chain combines TRBV5-1 with TRBJ2-5, with TRBD2 as a possible D gene (7 bases). Germline V CDR1 and CDR2: SGHRS, YFSETQ. There are 15 residues in the CDR3. V was cut by 1 base and J by 6 bases, with 16 bases left in between. For the CDR3, the DNA is TGCGCCAGCAGCTTGACTGAGAGGGGGGGGAAGACCCAGTACTTC. Its translation: CASSLTERGGKTQYF.

This clonotype was seen many times. The chain combines TRBV5-5 with TRBJ2-7; 8 bases line up with TRBD1. J gave up 4 bases and V 3 bases, and 3 bases lay outside the gene matches. The V gene's germline CDR1 is SGHKS and CDR2 YYEKEE (reference sequence). The CDR3 spans 13 residues. The CDR3 DNA reads as TGTGCCAGCAGCTCCTGGACAGGGTACGAGCAGTACTTC. Translated: CASSSWTGYEQYF.

There are a few counts of this clonotype. A much larger clone lies a single base off, so this may be a read error. The chain is built from TRBV12-3 or TRBV12-4 and TRBJ2-2, with D unclear. The CDR3 contains 15 residues. V was shortened by 6 bases and J by 3 bases, with 14 bases between the two germline ends. The CDR3 loop reads CASRDAGLYTGELFF. The CDR3 DNA is TGTGCCAGCAGAGACGCAGGATTGTACACCGGGGAGCTGTTTTTT.

On this clonotype: This may be a read error, as it is one base from a much larger clone. The J gene is TRBJ2-5, the V gene TRBV7-9; either TRBD1 or TRBD2 may fit D (5 bases each). V gave up 5 bases and J gave up 2 bases, with 12 bases separating them. Germline CDR1 is SEHNR and CDR2 is FQNEAQ (reference sequence). This CDR3 region has 14 residues. The CDR3 region is CASSHRGKQETQYF. The CDR3 DNA follows: TGTGCCAGCAGCCACCGGGGCAAACAAGAGACCCAGTACTTC.

Notes on this clonotype: This may stem from a read error, because a much larger clone lies one nucleotide away. V and J are TRBV19 and TRBJ2-7; a possible D gene is TRBD2 (5 bases). The CDR3 totals 14 residues. The germline CDR1 and CDR2 sequences are LNHDA and SQIVND (reference sequence). CDR3 loop: CAGSSAGDTYEQYF. Written as DNA, the CDR3 is TGTGCCGGTAGTAGTGCCGGGGATACCTACGAGCAGTACTTC.

The sample holds many counts of this clonotype. The chain joins TRBV5-4 to TRBJ1-3; 7 bases agree with TRBD1. Looked up from germline, CDR1 is SGHNT and CDR2 is YYREEE (reference sequence). CDR3 size: 15 residues. Trimming took 4 bases from V and 4 from J; bases not matched to a gene: 8. CDR3 in DNA: TGTGCCAGCAGCCTTACGACAGGGAGAGGAAACACCATATATTTT. The encoded protein is CASSLTTGRGNTIYF.

This clonotype occurred many times. The chain is built from TRBV7-3 and TRBJ2-1, with D possibly TRBD2 on 6 matching bases. V lost 4 bases and J 0 bases, leaving 13 bases between the germline ends. Germline CDR1 SGHTA, CDR2 FQGTGA. The CDR3 totals 16 residues. Here the CDR3 DNA reads TGTGCCAGCAGCTCCCTGGGCGGGGCCTCCTACAATGAGCAGTTCTTC. Translating gives CASSSLGGASYNEQFF.

There are many counts of this clonotype. The chain combines TRBV5-1 with TRBJ2-5; D unresolved. The CDR3 is made up of 16 amino acids. V gave up 1 base and J gave up 1 base, with 14 bases separating them. Germline values: CDR1 SGHRS, CDR2 YFSETQ. The CDR3: CASSLTSPNPQETQYF. The CDR3 DNA is TGCGCCAGCAGCTTGACGAGCCCTAACCCCCAAGAGACCCAGTACTTC.

As regards this clonotype: A much larger clone lies a single base off, so this may be a read error. V gene TRBV20-1 combines with J gene TRBJ2-7; weak D call: TRBD2 (5 bases). The V and J ends lost 6 bases and 7 bases respectively, with 22 bases between them. The CDR3 extends over 14 amino acids. Germline-derived CDR1 and CDR2 are DFQATT and SNEGSKA (reference sequence). The CDR3 nucleotides are TGCAGTGCCAGGCCCCTAGCCGTCTCCCGGGAGCAGTACTTC. Amino acids: CSARPLAVSREQYF.

This clonotype came up many times. The chain couples TRBV11-2 to TRBJ2-1; TRBD2 matches at 10 bases. V gave up 5 bases and J gave up 5 bases; unmatched junction bases: 6. The germline V gene encodes CDR1 SGHAT and CDR2 FQNNGV. The CDR3 extends over 15 amino acids. This CDR3 is CASSMGTSANNEQFF. CDR3 DNA: TGTGCCAGCAGCATGGGGACTAGCGCGAACAATGAGCAGTTCTTC.

In its sample, this clonotype was seen many times. V gene TRBV28 combines with J gene TRBJ2-7; no clear D. Germline V gene data show CDR1 as MDHEN and CDR2 as SYDVKM. This CDR3 spans 14 amino acids. V was clipped by 3 bases and J by 0 bases, with 9 bases between them. Written as DNA, the CDR3 is TGTGCCAGCAGTTTTGGGTTACTCTCCTACGAGCAGTACTTC. Translation: CASSFGLLSYEQYF.